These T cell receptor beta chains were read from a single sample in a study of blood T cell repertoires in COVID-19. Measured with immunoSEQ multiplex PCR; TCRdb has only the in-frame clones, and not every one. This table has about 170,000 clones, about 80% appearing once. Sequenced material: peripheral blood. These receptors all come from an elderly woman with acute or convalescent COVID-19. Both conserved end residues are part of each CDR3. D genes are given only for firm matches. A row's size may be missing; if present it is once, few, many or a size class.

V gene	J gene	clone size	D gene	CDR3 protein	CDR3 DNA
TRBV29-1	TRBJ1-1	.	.	CSSGRGTEAFF	TGCAGCTCGGGTCGGGGTACTGAAGCTTTCTTT
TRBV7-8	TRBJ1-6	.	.	CASSLAPGDSPLHF	TGTGCCAGCAGCTTAGCGCCGGGTGATTCACCCCTCCACTTT
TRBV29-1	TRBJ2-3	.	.	CSVLPRGDTQYF	TGCAGCGTTTTACCACGGGGAGATACGCAGTATTTT
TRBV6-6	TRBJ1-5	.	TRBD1	CASRLQGDQPQHF	TGTGCCAGCAGATTACAGGGGGATCAGCCCCAGCATTTT
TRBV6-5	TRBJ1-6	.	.	CASSYRDTNSPLHF	TGTGCCAGCAGTTACCGCGACACCAATTCACCCCTCCACTTT
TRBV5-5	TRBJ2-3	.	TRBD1	CASSRSGTGADTQYF	TGTGCCAGCAGCAGATCCGGGACAGGGGCGGATACGCAGTATTTT
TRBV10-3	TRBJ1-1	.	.	CAISESFGGKTEAFF	TGTGCCATCAGTGAGTCATTTGGAGGGAAAACTGAAGCTTTCTTT
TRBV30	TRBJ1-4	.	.	CAWSLLLAGGIEKLFF	TGTGCCTGGAGCTTATTACTAGCGGGAGGGATCGAAAAACTGTTTTTT
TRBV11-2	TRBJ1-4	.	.	CASSSAFSGEEKLFF	TGTGCCAGCAGCTCTGCCTTTTCCGGGGAAGAAAAACTGTTTTTT
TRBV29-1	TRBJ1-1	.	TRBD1	CSERTGNTEAFF	TGCAGCGAAAGGACAGGGAACACTGAAGCTTTCTTT
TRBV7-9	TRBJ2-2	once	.	CASSLTVNTGELFF	TGTGCCAGCAGCTTAACTGTGAACACCGGGGAGCTGTTTTTT
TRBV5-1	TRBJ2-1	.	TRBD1	CASATGTDVNEQFF	TGCGCCAGCGCTACCGGGACAGATGTTAATGAGCAGTTCTTC
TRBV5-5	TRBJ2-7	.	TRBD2	CASSLEAGGLYEQYF	TGTGCCAGCAGCTTGGAGGCGGGAGGGCTCTACGAGCAGTACTTC
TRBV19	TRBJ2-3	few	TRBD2	CASSSTSGRFTDTQYF	TGTGCCAGTAGTTCGACTAGCGGGAGGTTTACAGATACGCAGTATTTT
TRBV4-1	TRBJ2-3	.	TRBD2	CASGGLATDTQYF	TGCGCCAGCGGCGGACTAGCAACAGATACGCAGTATTTT
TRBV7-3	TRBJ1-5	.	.	CASSLTPSGAQHF	TGTGCCAGCAGCTTAACTCCCTCAGGGGCCCAGCATTTT
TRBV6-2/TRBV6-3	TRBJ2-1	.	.	CASSYGGNYYNEQFF	TGTGCCAGCAGTTACGGCGGGAACTACTACAATGAGCAGTTCTTC
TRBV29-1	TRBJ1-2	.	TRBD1	CSVGLGGQGNYGYTF	TGCAGCGTTGGACTGGGGGGACAGGGGAACTATGGCTACACCTTC
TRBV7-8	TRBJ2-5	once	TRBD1	CASSLPTTGAGETQYF	TGTGCCAGCAGCTTACCCACGACAGGGGCGGGAGAGACCCAGTACTTC
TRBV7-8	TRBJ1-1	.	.	CASSLVGGPVNTEAFF	TGTGCCAGCAGCTTGGTCGGTGGTCCGGTGAACACTGAAGCTTTCTTT
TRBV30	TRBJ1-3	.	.	CAWSVWQGAGNTIYF	TGTGCCTGGAGTGTTTGGCAGGGCGCTGGAAACACCATATATTTT
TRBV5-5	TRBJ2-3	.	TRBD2	CASSLGSGGRTDTQYF	TGTGCCAGCAGCCTAGGGAGCGGGGGCCGCACAGATACGCAGTATTTT
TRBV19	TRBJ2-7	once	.	CASSISGNYEQYF	TGTGCCAGTAGTATCTCAGGAAACTACGAGCAGTACTTC
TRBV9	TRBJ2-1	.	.	CASSVAEGNAYNEQFF	TGTGCCAGCAGCGTAGCGGAGGGAAATGCCTACAATGAGCAGTTCTTC
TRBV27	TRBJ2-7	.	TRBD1	CASSPRRQGREQYF	TGTGCCAGCAGTCCTCGAAGACAGGGGCGTGAGCAGTACTTC
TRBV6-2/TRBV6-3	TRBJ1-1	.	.	CASSPGQRSNTEAFF	TGTGCCAGCAGTCCAGGACAGAGGTCGAACACTGAAGCTTTCTTT
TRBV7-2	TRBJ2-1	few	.	CASSTSGLAYNEQFF	.
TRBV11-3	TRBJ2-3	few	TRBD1	CASSWTGTGGSDTQYF	TGTGCCAGCAGCTGGACCGGGACAGGGGGGTCAGATACGCAGTATTTT
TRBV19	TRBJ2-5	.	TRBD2	CASSIGTSGGETQYF	TGTGCCAGTAGTATCGGGACTAGCGGGGGAGAGACCCAGTACTTC
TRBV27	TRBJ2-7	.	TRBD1	CASSPGDRAEQYF	TGTGCCAGCAGTCCTGGCGACAGGGCGGAGCAGTACTTC
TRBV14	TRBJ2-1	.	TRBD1	CASSQAGTGVDNEQFF	TGTGCCAGCAGCCAAGCCGGGACAGGGGTCGACAATGAGCAGTTCTTC
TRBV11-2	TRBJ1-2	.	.	CASTTTFGGYGYTF	TGTGCCAGCACCACAACTTTCGGGGGCTATGGCTACACCTTC
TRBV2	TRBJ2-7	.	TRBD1	CASRRDRGYEQYF	TGTGCCAGCAGGAGGGACAGGGGTTACGAGCAGTACTTC
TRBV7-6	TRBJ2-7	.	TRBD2	CASSLGAGGPGEQYF	TGTGCCAGCAGCTTAGGAGCGGGAGGGCCGGGCGAGCAGTACTTC
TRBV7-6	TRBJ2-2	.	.	CASSGTTTNTGELFF	TGTGCCAGCAGCGGCACGACTACGAACACCGGGGAGCTGTTTTTT
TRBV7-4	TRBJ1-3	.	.	CASSLARGFSGNTIYF	TGTGCCAGCAGCTTAGCGCGAGGTTTCTCTGGAAACACCATATATTTT
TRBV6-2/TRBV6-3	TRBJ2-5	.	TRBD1	CASSYGTGGGETQYF	TGTGCCAGCAGTTACGGCACAGGGGGAGGTGAGACCCAGTACTTC
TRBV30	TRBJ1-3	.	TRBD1	CAWSGQGANTIYF	TGTGCCTGGAGTGGCCAGGGGGCTAACACCATATATTTT
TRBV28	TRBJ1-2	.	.	CASSSPERANYGYTF	TGTGCCAGCAGTTCGCCGGAGCGAGCTAACTATGGCTACACCTTC
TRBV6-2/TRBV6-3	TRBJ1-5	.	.	CASSYSMYGQIQHF	TGTGCCAGCAGTTACTCGATGTACGGACAGATCCAGCATTTT
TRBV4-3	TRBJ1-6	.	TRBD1	CASSQDQGADTPLHF	TGCGCCAGCAGCCAAGATCAGGGGGCGGATACGCCCCTCCACTTT
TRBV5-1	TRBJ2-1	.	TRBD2	CASSTNTEGLAGGNEQFF	TGCGCCAGCAGCACTAACACCGAAGGACTAGCGGGAGGCAATGAGCAGTTCTTC
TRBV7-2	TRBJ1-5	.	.	CASSPNQGQPQHF	TGTGCCAGCAGCCCGAACCAGGGGCAGCCCCAGCATTTT
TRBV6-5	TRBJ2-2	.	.	CASTQMLAGELFF	TGTGCCAGCACCCAAATGTTAGCCGGGGAGCTGTTTTTT
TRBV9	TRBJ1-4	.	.	CASSGGSRANEKLFF	TGTGCCAGCAGCGGAGGCAGCCGGGCTAATGAAAAACTGTTTTTT
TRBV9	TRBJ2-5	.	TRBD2	CASSPGTSGIGQTQYF	TGTGCCAGCAGCCCCGGAACTAGCGGGATAGGACAGACCCAGTACTTC
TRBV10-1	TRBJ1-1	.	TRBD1	CASQGARNTEAFF	TGCGCCAGCCAGGGGGCGAGGAACACTGAAGCTTTCTTT
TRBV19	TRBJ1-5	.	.	CASSIGGMGNQPQHF	TGTGCCAGTAGTATAGGAGGGATGGGCAATCAGCCCCAGCATTTT
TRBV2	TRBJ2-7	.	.	CASSEMFLKGPNYEQYF	TGTGCCAGCAGTGAAATGTTTTTAAAGGGGCCCAACTACGAGCAGTACTTC
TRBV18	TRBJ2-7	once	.	CASSPPAGLWNEQYF	TGTGCCAGCTCACCACCGGCAGGGCTTTGGAACGAGCAGTACTTC
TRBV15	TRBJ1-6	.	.	CATSRTSGYYNSPLHF	TGTGCCACCAGCAGAACATCAGGGTATTATAATTCACCCCTCCACTTT
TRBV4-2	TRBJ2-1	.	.	CASSHIAKNNEQFF	TGTGCCAGCAGCCATATCGCTAAAAACAATGAGCAGTTCTTC
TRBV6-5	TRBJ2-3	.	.	CASSYDKSDTQYF	TGTGCCAGCAGTTACGACAAGTCAGATACGCAGTATTTT
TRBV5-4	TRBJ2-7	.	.	CASSRDTGWVTTSYEQYF	TGTGCCAGCAGCCGCGATACAGGATGGGTCACCACGTCCTACGAGCAGTACTTC
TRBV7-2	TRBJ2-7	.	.	CASSILRGAHYEQYF	TGTGCCAGCAGCATCTTACGGGGGGCTCACTACGAGCAGTACTTC
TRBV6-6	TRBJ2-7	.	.	CASSYRGGTHGQYF	TGTGCCAGCAGTTACAGAGGAGGGACTCACGGGCAGTACTTC
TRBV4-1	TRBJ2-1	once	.	CASSQGASSYNEQFF	TGCGCCAGCAGCCAGGGGGCCAGCTCCTACAATGAGCAGTTCTTC